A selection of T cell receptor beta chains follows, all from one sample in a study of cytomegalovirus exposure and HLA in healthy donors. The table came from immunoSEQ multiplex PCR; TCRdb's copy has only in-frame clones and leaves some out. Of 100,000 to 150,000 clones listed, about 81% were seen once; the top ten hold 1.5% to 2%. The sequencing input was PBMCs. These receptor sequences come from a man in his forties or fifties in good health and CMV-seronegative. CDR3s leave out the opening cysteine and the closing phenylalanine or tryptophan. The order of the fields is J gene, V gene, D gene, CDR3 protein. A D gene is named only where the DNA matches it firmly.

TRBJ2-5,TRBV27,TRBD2,ASARTSGRHQETQY
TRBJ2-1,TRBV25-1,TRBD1,ASSNSDTGDNEQF
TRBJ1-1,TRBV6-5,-,ASGRTRNTEAF
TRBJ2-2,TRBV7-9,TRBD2,AYRRGGGASTGELF
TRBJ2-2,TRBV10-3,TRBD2,AISESGLAGGVTGELF
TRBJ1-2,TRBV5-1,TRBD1,ASSGGQGYGYT
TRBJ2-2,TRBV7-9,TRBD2,ASSSGLAAAGELF
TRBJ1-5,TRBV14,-,ASSQAGEQPQH
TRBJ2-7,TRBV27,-,ASSLSPSRYEQY
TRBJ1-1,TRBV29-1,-,SVPQLGARNTEAF
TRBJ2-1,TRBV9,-,ASSVGRGHNEQF
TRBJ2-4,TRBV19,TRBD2,ASSEGRGTSGAIAKNIQY
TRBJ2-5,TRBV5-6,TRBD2,ASSRTILAGRETQY
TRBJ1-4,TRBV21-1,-,ASSKVQGPPPTNEKLF
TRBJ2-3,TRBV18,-,ASSPVSGSTDTQY
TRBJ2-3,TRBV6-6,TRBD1,ASRPQRGGASDTQY
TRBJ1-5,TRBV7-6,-,ASSLDGTTDGQPQH
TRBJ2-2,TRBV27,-,ASSLSIGVGTGELF
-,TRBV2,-,ASSERHLSSYEQY
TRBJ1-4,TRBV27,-,ASSRAGNEKLF
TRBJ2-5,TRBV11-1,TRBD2,ASSLRSGLAGQETQY
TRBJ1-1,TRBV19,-,ASSTKPFEGTEAF
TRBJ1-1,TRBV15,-,ATSRVRVAEAF
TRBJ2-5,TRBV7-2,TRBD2,ASSDGLAGGQGTQY
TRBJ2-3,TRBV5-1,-,ASAPLGQETDTQY
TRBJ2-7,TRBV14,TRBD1,ASSPRTGLFSYEQY
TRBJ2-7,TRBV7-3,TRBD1,ASSLGTVSSYEQY
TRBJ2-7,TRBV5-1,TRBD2,ASSPTAGGGEQY
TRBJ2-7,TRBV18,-,ASSPIRTAFYEQY
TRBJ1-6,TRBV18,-,ASSPSGNSPLH
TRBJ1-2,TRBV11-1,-,ASSPPGRYGYT
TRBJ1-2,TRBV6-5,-,ASSYSLAGDYGYT
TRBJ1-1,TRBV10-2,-,ASSEQASGATEAF
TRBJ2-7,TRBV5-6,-,ASSPPGQSYEQY
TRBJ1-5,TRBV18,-,ASSPVPTGDQPQH
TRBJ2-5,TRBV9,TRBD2,ASSPRTSGQEQY
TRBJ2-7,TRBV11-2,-,ATQFGPLAYRDEQY
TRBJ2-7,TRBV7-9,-,ASSPDTSYEQY
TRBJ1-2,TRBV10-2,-,ASSESRRGFAELGLYGYT
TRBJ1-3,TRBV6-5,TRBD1,AMTDRAPGNTIY
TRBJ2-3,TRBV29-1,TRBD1,SVEYGDRDLDTQY
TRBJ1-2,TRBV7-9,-,ASSLSRGGANLNYGYT
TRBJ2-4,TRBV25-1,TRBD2,ASRGLAGGFWAKNIQY
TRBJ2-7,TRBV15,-,ATSREQDLSYEQY
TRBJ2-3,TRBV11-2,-,ASSGSNSDTQY
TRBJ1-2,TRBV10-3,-,AISETPGYGYT
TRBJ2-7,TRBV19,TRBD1,ATGQGYEQY
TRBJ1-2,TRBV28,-,ASSLGGANNYGYT
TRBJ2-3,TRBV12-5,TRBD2,ASGLVKREEADTQY
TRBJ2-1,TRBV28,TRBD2,ASSYPGGRAEQF
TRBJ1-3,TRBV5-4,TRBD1,ASSPGQGRGGNTIY
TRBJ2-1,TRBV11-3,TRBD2,ASSPGASGAYNEQF
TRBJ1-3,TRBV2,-,ASRGGLGGNTIY